This T cell receptor beta chain was identified in a study of metastatic and nonmetastatic thyroid tumors. Study-wide results and limits: In blood and tumor, TCR beta diversity was reportedly significantly higher in malignant thyroid tumors than in benign nodules.

The CDR3 has 15 amino acids. CDR1 SGDLS and CDR2 YYNGEE come from the germline V gene. Trimming stripped 2 bases from V and 0 bases from J, with 10 bases between. TCRdb re-analyzed the PCR reads through MiXCR. The sample lists around 17,000 clones, 23% occurring once. There were no patients who had received any treatment before thyroid surgery. This clone was seen repeatedly, ten times or more. Antigen specificity is unknown. The V gene is TRBV9, the J gene TRBJ2-3; D remains unclear. The sequencing input was adjacent normal tissue. The clonotype originates from a female donor with papillary thyroid cancer or a benign thyroid nodule (not recorded which). Some clones in this sample may be carry-over from other donors' samples. Written as DNA, the CDR3 is TGTGCCAGCAGCGTTGGGCGGCTGAGCACAGATACGCAGTATTTT. It yields the protein CASSVGRLSTDTQYF.